Presented here are 13 T cell receptor beta chains from one specimen sequenced in a study of control samples from healthy donors and cancer patients. Some clones are missing from TCRdb's copy, which holds only in-frame ones; the method was immunoSEQ multiplex PCR. This sample has 110,000 or so clones, with 82% found just once. The sequenced sample was blood. The source of these receptors is a man younger than 35 in good health.

This clone was seen more than once but under ten times. The chain couples TRBV20-1 to TRBJ1-4; D uncertain. Per the germline V gene, CDR1 is DFQATT and CDR2 is SNEGSKA (reference sequence). This CDR3 spans 11 amino acids. The CDR3: CSPSSNEKLFF. In nucleotides, the CDR3 is TGCAGCCCGAGCAGCAATGAAAAACTGTTTTTT.

CDR3 bases: TGTGCCACCAGAAGCGGGAGGAGCTCCTACAATGAGCAGTTCTTC. Residues: CATRSGRSSYNEQFF. The chain couples TRBV24-1 to TRBJ2-1; 9 bases are shared with TRBD2. V lost 7 bases to trimming and J lost 0 bases; unmatched junction nucleotides: 3. This CDR3 is built from 15 residues. CDR1 KGHDR and CDR2 SFDVKD come from the germline V gene.

The chain joins TRBV25-1 to TRBJ1-1; D is possibly TRBD1 (6 bases). V lost 4 bases and J 4 bases, leaving 13 bases between the germline ends. The CDR3 runs 14 residues. Germline V gene data show CDR1 as MGHDK and CDR2 as SYGVNS. This CDR3 reads CASSGNREGTEAFF. DNA of the CDR3: TGTGCCAGCAGTGGCAACAGGGAGGGCACTGAAGCTTTCTTT.

In this sample, this clone turned up a few times. The rearrangement joins TRBV25-1 to TRBJ1-5; D remains ambiguous. Germline V gene data show CDR1 as MGHDK and CDR2 as SYGVNS. V lost 4 bases and J 0 bases, leaving 7 bases between the germline ends. The CDR3 length is 14 residues. The CDR3 nucleotides read TGTGCCAGCAGTGTCTCTGATAGCAATCAGCCCCAGCATTTT. It codes for CASSVSDSNQPQHF.

The chain couples TRBV25-1 to TRBJ1-5, with a tentative D call TRBD1 (6 bases). Looked up from germline, CDR1 is MGHDK and CDR2 is SYGVNS. Trimming took 3 bases from V and 0 from J, leaving 15 bases between them. The CDR3 is made up of 17 amino acids. The CDR3 region is CASSDTRDNYSNQPQHF. The CDR3, as DNA: TGTGCCAGCAGTGATACCCGGGACAACTATAGCAATCAGCCCCAGCATTTT.

This clone was seen once. This chain connects TRBV11-3 to TRBJ2-1, with TRBD1 identical over 7 bases. Germline CDR1 reads SGHNT; CDR2 reads YENEEA. CDR3 size: 11 residues. Trimming cost V 5 bases and J 10 bases; bases outside gene matches: 2. The CDR3 loop reads CASSRGQEQFF. The CDR3 nucleotides are TGTGCCAGCAGCCGGGGACAGGAGCAGTTCTTC.

The V gene is TRBV6-5, the J gene TRBJ1-5; no reliable D call. The germline V gene encodes CDR1 MNHEY and CDR2 SVGAGI. There are 13 residues in the CDR3. Between the trimmed V and J ends, which lost 5 bases and 4 bases, there was a span of 9 bases. DNA of the CDR3: TGTGCCAGCAGTCAATCCCCAAATCAGCCCCAGCATTTT. Protein sequence: CASSQSPNQPQHF.

The chain employs TRBV5-1 and TRBJ1-2; the match to TRBD1 covers 8 bases. Per the germline V gene, CDR1 is SGHRS and CDR2 is YFSETQ. CDR3 size: 16 residues. V lost 0 bases to trimming and J lost 6 bases; unmatched junction nucleotides: 10. The CDR3 bases are TGCGCCAGCAGCTTGGAGGGTCCGGACAGGGAAAATGGCTACACCTTC. Its protein is CASSLEGPDRENGYTF. Filled out from reference TRBV5-1 and TRBJ1-2, the complete variable domain reads KAGVTQTPRYLIKTRGQQVTLSCSPISGHRSVSWYQQTPGQGLQFLFEYFSETQRNKGNFPGRFSGRQFSNSRSEMNVSTLELGDSALYLCASSLEGPDRENGYTFGSGTRLTVV.

The chain joins TRBV10-3 to TRBJ2-3; 7 bases align to TRBD2. CDR3 length equals 15 residues. After removal of 10 bases from V and 4 bases from J, the junction contained 14 bases not matched to a gene. The V gene's germline CDR1 is ENHRY and CDR2 SYGVKD. Written as DNA, the CDR3 is TGTGCCACTCCCGGGGCCTGTGGGGGGGCAGATACGCAGTATTTT. As protein: CATPGACGGADTQYF.

The rearrangement joins TRBV2 to TRBJ1-5; 9 bases agree with TRBD1. Germline CDR1 SNHLY, CDR2 FYNNEI. The CDR3 is made up of 14 amino acids. Losses at the gene ends were 6 bases for V and 6 bases for J; bases not matched to a gene: 6. The CDR3 here is CASRQQGAGQPQHF. For the CDR3, the DNA is TGTGCCAGCAGACAACAGGGGGCAGGTCAGCCCCAGCATTTT.

The chain couples TRBV24-1 to TRBJ2-7; a weak D match, TRBD1 (5 bases). The CDR3 length is 13 residues. Looked up from germline, CDR1 is KGHDR and CDR2 is SFDVKD. V was pared by 9 bases and J by 2 bases, with 13 bases between. The CDR3 loop is CATQRTGTYEQYF. For the CDR3, the DNA is TGTGCCACCCAACGAACAGGCACCTACGAGCAGTACTTC.

Turning to this clone: No DNA is shown, since the ends of the CDR3 on it are uncertain; the CDR3 is the one TCRdb lists. V is TRBV7-8 and J is TRBJ1-2; whether TRBD1, the table's D call, matches the DNA was not checked. Inclusive of both ends, the CDR3 amounts to 18 amino acids. In germline, CDR1 is SGHVS, CDR2 FQNEAQ. The CDR3 loop is CASKIRWALSYYCLGYTF.

This clone was observed a handful of times. The chain joins TRBV6-2 or TRBV6-3 to TRBJ1-6; 7 nucleotides align to TRBD1. The CDR3 sequence is 18 residues long. V trimming: 0 bases; J trimming: 10 bases; junction bases outside the gene matches: 15. Germline V CDR1 and CDR2: MNHEY, SVGEGT. CDR3 DNA: TGTGCCAGCAGTTACTCGAAGTATCAGAGACAGGGTAACTCACCCCTCCACTTT. Amino acids: CASSYSKYQRQGNSPLHF.